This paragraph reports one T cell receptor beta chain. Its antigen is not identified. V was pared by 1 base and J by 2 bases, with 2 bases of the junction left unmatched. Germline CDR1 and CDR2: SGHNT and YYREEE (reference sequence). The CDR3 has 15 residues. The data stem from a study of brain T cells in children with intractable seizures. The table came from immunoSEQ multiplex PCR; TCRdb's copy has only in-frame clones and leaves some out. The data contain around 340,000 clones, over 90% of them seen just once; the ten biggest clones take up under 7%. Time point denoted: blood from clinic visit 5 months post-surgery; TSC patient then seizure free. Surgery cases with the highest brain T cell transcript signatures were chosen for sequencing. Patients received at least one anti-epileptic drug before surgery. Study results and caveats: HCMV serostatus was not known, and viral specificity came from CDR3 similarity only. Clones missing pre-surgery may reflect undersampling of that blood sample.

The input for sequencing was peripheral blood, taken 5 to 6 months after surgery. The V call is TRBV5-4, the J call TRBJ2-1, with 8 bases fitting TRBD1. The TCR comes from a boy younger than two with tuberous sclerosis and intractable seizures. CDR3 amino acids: CASSLRTGTYNEQFF. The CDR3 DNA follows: TGTGCCAGCAGCTTGAGGACAGGGACCTACAATGAGCAGTTCTTC.